This T cell receptor beta chain was sequenced in a study of cytomegalovirus exposure and HLA in healthy donors. Of note for this clone: Its target is not known.

Study findings and constraints: Rarity marked most TCR sequences, yet some public TCRs occurred in many donors.

CDR3 size: 14 residues. Deletions cut 5 bases from V and 7 bases from J, with 18 bases between. Germline V CDR1 and CDR2: MNHNS, SASEGT. Method: immunoSEQ multiplex PCR; TCRdb's copy keeps in-frame clones and lacks some. The sample consists of around 69,000 clones, roughly 95% of them appearing once. This receptor was obtained from a woman aged 18-29 years in good health and CMV-seropositive. This chain joins TRBV6-1 and TRBJ2-7, with D possibly TRBD2 on 7 matching bases. The sample consisted of PBMCs. The CDR3: CASSPGRGFWEQYF. The CDR3, as DNA: TGTGCCAGCAGTCCGGGGAGGGGGTTCTGGGAGCAGTACTTC.